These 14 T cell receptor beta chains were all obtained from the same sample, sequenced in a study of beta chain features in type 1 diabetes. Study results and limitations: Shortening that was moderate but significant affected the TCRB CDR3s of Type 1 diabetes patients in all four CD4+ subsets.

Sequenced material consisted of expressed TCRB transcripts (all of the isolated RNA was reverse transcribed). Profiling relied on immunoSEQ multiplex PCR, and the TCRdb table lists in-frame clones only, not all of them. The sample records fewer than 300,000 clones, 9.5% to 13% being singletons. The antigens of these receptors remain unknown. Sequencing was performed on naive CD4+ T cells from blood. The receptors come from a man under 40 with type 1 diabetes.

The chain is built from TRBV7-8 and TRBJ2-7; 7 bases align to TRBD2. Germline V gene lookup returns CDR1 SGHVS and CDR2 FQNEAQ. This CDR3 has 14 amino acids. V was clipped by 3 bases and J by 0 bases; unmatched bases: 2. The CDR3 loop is CASSFASGSYEQYF. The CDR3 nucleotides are TGTGCCAGCAGCTTTGCTAGCGGCTCCTACGAGCAGTACTTC.

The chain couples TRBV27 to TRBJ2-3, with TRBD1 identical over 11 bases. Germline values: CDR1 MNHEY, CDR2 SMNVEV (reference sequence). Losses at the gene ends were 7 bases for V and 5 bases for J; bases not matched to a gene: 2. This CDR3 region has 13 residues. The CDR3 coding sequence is TGTGCCAGCACGGACAGGGGGCGAGATACGCAGTATTTT. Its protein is CASTDRGRDTQYF.

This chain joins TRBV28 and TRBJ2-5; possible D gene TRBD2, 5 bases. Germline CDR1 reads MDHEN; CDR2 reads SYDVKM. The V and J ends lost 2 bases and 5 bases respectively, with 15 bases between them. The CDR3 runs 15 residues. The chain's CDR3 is CASSLPFGGDETQYF. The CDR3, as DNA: TGTGCCAGCAGTTTACCCTTCGGAGGAGATGAGACCCAGTACTTC.

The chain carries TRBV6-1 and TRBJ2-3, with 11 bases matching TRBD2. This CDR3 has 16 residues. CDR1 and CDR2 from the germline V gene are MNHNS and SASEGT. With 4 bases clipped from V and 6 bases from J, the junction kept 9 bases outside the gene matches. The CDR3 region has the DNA TGTGCCAGCAGTGTAATTAGCGGGGGGGCCGGCGATACGCAGTATTTT. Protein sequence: CASSVISGGAGDTQYF.

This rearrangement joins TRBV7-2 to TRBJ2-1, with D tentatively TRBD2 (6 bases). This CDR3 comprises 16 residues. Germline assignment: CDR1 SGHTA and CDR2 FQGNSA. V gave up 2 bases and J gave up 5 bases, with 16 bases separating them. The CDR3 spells CASSLRVRDFNNEQFF. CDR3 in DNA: TGTGCCAGCAGCTTACGTGTCAGGGACTTTAACAATGAGCAGTTCTTC.

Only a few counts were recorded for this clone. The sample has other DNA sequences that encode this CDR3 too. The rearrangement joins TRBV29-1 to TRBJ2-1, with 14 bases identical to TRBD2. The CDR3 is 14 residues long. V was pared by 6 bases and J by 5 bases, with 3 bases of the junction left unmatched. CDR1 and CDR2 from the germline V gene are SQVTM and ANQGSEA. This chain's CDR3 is CSVAGLAGDNEQFF. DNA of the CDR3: TGCAGCGTCGCGGGACTAGCGGGGGACAATGAGCAGTTCTTC.

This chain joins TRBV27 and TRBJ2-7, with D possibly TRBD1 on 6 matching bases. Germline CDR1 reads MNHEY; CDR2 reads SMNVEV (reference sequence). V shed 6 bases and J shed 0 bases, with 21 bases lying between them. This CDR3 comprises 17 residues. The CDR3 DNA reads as TGTGCCAGCAGCCGAACACCCTCGACAGGAAGCTCCTACGAGCAGTACTTC. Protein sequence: CASSRTPSTGSSYEQYF.

CDR3 DNA sequence: TGTGCTAGTGGTTTTGACAGGGGCTCTGGGGCCAACGTCCTGACTTTC. Translated, it gives CASGFDRGSGANVLTF. The chain uses TRBV12-5 and TRBJ2-6; 8 nucleotides match TRBD1. Germline V gene data show CDR1 as LGHNT and CDR2 as FRNRAP. V gave up 3 bases and J gave up 0 bases; unmatched junction bases: 1. The CDR3 runs 16 residues.

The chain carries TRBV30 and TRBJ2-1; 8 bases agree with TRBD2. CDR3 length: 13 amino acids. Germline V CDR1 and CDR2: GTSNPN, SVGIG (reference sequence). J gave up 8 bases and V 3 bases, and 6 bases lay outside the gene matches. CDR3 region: CAWRSGGGDEQFF. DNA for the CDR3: TGTGCCTGGAGAAGCGGGGGAGGCGATGAGCAGTTCTTC.

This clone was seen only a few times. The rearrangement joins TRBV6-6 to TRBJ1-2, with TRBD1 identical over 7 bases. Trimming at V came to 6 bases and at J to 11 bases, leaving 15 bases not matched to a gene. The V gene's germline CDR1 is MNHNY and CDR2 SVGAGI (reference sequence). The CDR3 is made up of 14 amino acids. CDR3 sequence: CASSGADRVAVYTF. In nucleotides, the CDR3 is TGTGCCAGCAGCGGGGCAGACAGGGTTGCCGTTTACACCTTC.

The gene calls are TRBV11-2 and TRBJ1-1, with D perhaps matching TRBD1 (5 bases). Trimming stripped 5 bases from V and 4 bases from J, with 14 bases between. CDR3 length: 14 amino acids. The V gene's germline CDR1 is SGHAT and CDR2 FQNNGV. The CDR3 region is CASSVLGQGTEAFF. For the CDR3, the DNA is TGTGCCAGCAGCGTCTTAGGGCAGGGCACTGAAGCTTTCTTT.

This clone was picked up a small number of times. The CDR3 nucleotides are TGTGCCAGCAGTTTATGGGACAGCACCTCTGGGGCCAACGTCCTGACTTTC. It encodes CASSLWDSTSGANVLTF. The rearrangement uses TRBV28 and TRBJ2-6, with D maybe TRBD1 (6 bases). Germline CDR1 reads MDHEN; CDR2 reads SYDVKM. The CDR3 is made up of 17 amino acids. V shed 0 bases and J shed 0 bases, with 9 bases lying between them.

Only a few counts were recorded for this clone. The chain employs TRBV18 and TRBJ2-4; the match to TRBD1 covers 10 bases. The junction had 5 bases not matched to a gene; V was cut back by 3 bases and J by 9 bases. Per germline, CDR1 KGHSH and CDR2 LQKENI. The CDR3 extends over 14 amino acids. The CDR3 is CASSPDRGYGIQYF. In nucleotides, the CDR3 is TGTGCCAGCTCACCGGACAGGGGGTACGGCATTCAGTACTTC.

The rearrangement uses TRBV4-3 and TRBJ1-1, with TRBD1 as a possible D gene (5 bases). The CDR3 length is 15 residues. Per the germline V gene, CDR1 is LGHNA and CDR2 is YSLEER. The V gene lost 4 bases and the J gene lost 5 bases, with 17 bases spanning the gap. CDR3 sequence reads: CASSPFLGQGTEAFF. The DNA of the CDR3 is TGCGCCAGCAGCCCCTTTTTGGGGCAAGGAACTGAAGCTTTCTTT.